This T cell receptor beta chain was identified in a study of CD8+ T cells in alopecia areata. Study-wide background: Tofacitinib administration persisted for 6 to 18 months, succeeded by 6 months off drug.

General observations from the study: Higher clonality and more expanded CD8+ clones appeared in lesional than normal scalp.

Germline V gene data show CDR1 as SGHTA and CDR2 as FQGTGA. V gave up 1 base and J gave up 9 bases, with 20 bases separating them. The CDR3 is 16 residues long. As for this clone: Its antigen is as yet unknown.

Sequencing relied on a cDNA template that was reverse transcribed from extracted RNA. The repertoire was sequenced with immunoSEQ multiplex PCR; TCRdb's copy has only in-frame clones and lacks some. The sample shows 6,500 to 7,500 clones, around 60% of them seen only once. Those with alopecia areata gave lesional scalp punch biopsies and peripheral blood. The receptor comes from a human donor with alopecia areata. The starting material was skin, obtained at week 0. V gene TRBV7-3 combines with J gene TRBJ2-3; D possibly matches TRBD1 or TRBD2 (5 bases each). This chain's CDR3 is CASSLNRGTGGETQYF. CDR3 coding DNA: TGTGCCAGCAGCTTAAATAGAGGGACGGGTGGTGAGACGCAGTATTTT.